The rows below give T cell receptor beta chains drawn from one sample of a study of vaccination and CD4 T cells after COVID-19. In TCRdb, the PCR reads were re-called with MiXCR into one record per CDR3 protein. The sample contains around 5,000 distinct CDR3 sequences, around 73% of which appear only once. Their specific antigens are unknown. Sequencing was performed on CD4+ T cells from blood, cultured in vitro. The receptor set was obtained from a human donor who had recovered from COVID-19. Each CDR3 is given with its conserved first and last residue. D genes are given only for firm matches. Not all rows give a size; the values are once, few, many and, for expanded clones, a class.

j_call: TRBJ1-2
clone_size: .
d_call: .
v_call: TRBV6-4
cdr3_nt: TGTGCCAGCAGTGAAGGCGGAAGCTATGGCTACACCTTC
cdr3_aa: CASSEGGSYGYTF

j_call: TRBJ1-2
clone_size: .
d_call: TRBD1
v_call: TRBV5-4
cdr3_nt: TGTGCCAGCAGCTCCGGGACAGGGTTGAACTATGGCTACACCTTC
cdr3_aa: CASSSGTGLNYGYTF

j_call: TRBJ1-3
clone_size: .
d_call: .
v_call: TRBV2
cdr3_nt: TGTGCCAGCAGTGTGATGGGGGCCTCTGGAAACACCATATATTTT
cdr3_aa: CASSVMGASGNTIYF

j_call: TRBJ1-2
clone_size: .
d_call: TRBD1
v_call: TRBV6-1
cdr3_nt: TGTGCCAGCAGCCAGGGGGCTAAGTATGGCTACACCTTC
cdr3_aa: CASSQGAKYGYTF

j_call: TRBJ1-5
clone_size: .
d_call: .
v_call: TRBV7-2
cdr3_nt: TGTGCCAGCAGCCATGGGGGGGAGCAGCCCCAGCATTTT
cdr3_aa: CASSHGGEQPQHF

j_call: TRBJ2-3
clone_size: .
d_call: TRBD2
v_call: TRBV19
cdr3_nt: TGTGCCAGTAGTAAACCGGGACTAAACACAGATACGCAGTATTTT
cdr3_aa: CASSKPGLNTDTQYF

j_call: TRBJ1-1
clone_size: .
d_call: .
v_call: TRBV10-2
cdr3_nt: TGCGCCAGCAGTGAGTCGACCGGTGGGGGCTCTGAAGCTTTCTTT
cdr3_aa: CASSESTGGGSEAFF

j_call: TRBJ1-6
clone_size: few
d_call: TRBD1
v_call: TRBV2
cdr3_nt: TGTGCCAGCAGCGGGACAGGTTCCCCCTTGGGCGATTCACCCCTCCACTTT
cdr3_aa: CASSGTGSPLGDSPLHF

j_call: TRBJ1-2
clone_size: few
d_call: .
v_call: TRBV5-1
cdr3_nt: TGCGCCAGCAGCTTGGCGGCAGGGAACGGGAAGGGCTATGGCTACACCTTC
cdr3_aa: CASSLAAGNGKGYGYTF

j_call: TRBJ1-6
clone_size: .
d_call: .
v_call: TRBV25-1
cdr3_nt: TGTGCCAGCAGTGACCCCCAGGTCAGCGGGAACGCGGATTTTTCACCCCTCCACTTT
cdr3_aa: CASSDPQVSGNADFSPLHF

j_call: TRBJ1-2
clone_size: .
d_call: TRBD1
v_call: TRBV12-3/TRBV12-4
cdr3_nt: TGTGCCAGCAGTCCGACAGGGAACTATGGCTACACCTTC
cdr3_aa: CASSPTGNYGYTF

j_call: TRBJ1-1
clone_size: .
d_call: .
v_call: TRBV21-1
cdr3_nt: TGTGCCAGCCCCGGGGCGGTGAAGGGGGCGAACACTGAAGCTTTCTTT
cdr3_aa: CASPGAVKGANTEAFF

j_call: TRBJ1-6
clone_size: .
d_call: .
v_call: TRBV7-9
cdr3_nt: TGTGCCAGCAGCTTTGATGCCGGGGCGGCTTCACCCCTCCACTTT
cdr3_aa: CASSFDAGAASPLHF

j_call: TRBJ1-2
clone_size: .
d_call: TRBD1
v_call: TRBV7-3
cdr3_nt: TGTGCCAGCAGCGTCCGGGACAGGGCCTACACCTTC
cdr3_aa: CASSVRDRAYTF

j_call: TRBJ1-2
clone_size: .
d_call: TRBD1
v_call: TRBV6-2/TRBV6-3
cdr3_nt: TGTGCCAGCAGTGTAAACAGGGGACCCTACACCTTC
cdr3_aa: CASSVNRGPYTF

j_call: TRBJ2-4
clone_size: medium-sized
d_call: .
v_call: TRBV30
cdr3_nt: TGTGCCTGGAGTGGCATGACGCACATTCAGTACTTC
cdr3_aa: CAWSGMTHIQYF

j_call: TRBJ2-6
clone_size: .
d_call: .
v_call: TRBV20-1
cdr3_nt: TGCAGTGCGCCGGCAGTCTCTGGGGCCAACGTCCTGACTTTC
cdr3_aa: CSAPAVSGANVLTF

j_call: TRBJ1-5
clone_size: .
d_call: .
v_call: TRBV2
cdr3_nt: TGTGCCAGCAGGGAGAGCCGTGACAATCAGCCCCAGCATTTT
cdr3_aa: CASRESRDNQPQHF

j_call: TRBJ2-1
clone_size: once
d_call: .
v_call: TRBV21-1
cdr3_nt: TGTGCCAGACCCGTTACTGGGACAGGGGACTCCTACAATGAGCAGTTCTTC
cdr3_aa: CARPVTGTGDSYNEQFF

j_call: TRBJ2-2
clone_size: few
d_call: .
v_call: TRBV7-3
cdr3_nt: TGTGCCAGCAGCTTAACCCCGAAACAAAACGGGGAGCTGTTTTTT
cdr3_aa: CASSLTPKQNGELFF

j_call: TRBJ2-3
clone_size: .
d_call: .
v_call: TRBV24-1
cdr3_nt: TGTGCCACCAGTGACCCGCGCGAGACGTCAGGGCATACGCAGTATTTT
cdr3_aa: CATSDPRETSGHTQYF

j_call: TRBJ1-6
clone_size: once
d_call: .
v_call: TRBV6-2/TRBV6-3
cdr3_nt: TGTGCCAGCAGTTACCCAACGGGTTCCAGCTCCTATAATTCACCCCTCCACTTT
cdr3_aa: CASSYPTGSSSYNSPLHF

j_call: TRBJ1-5
clone_size: .
d_call: .
v_call: TRBV20-1
cdr3_nt: TGCAGTGCTAGAGATGGGATCCGATTGGGAGGACCCAATCAGCCCCAGCATTTT
cdr3_aa: CSARDGIRLGGPNQPQHF

j_call: TRBJ2-3
clone_size: .
d_call: TRBD2
v_call: TRBV2
cdr3_nt: TGTGCCAGCAGTGAGGGGGCTAGCGGGGGGGCCGCAGATACGCAGTATTTT
cdr3_aa: CASSEGASGGAADTQYF

j_call: TRBJ2-7
clone_size: .
d_call: .
v_call: TRBV20-1
cdr3_nt: TGCAGTGCTAGTCGCGACGGAGGAGTATACGAGCAGTACTTC
cdr3_aa: CSASRDGGVYEQYF

j_call: TRBJ2-7
clone_size: .
d_call: .
v_call: TRBV20-1
cdr3_nt: TGCAGTGCTGCACATAACACCCGGGCCTACGAGCAGTACTTC
cdr3_aa: CSAAHNTRAYEQYF

j_call: TRBJ1-2
clone_size: .
d_call: .
v_call: TRBV2
cdr3_nt: TGTGCCAGCAGAACTAGGAGCGGATATGGCTACACCTTC
cdr3_aa: CASRTRSGYGYTF

j_call: TRBJ1-2
clone_size: few
d_call: .
v_call: TRBV7-8
cdr3_nt: TGTGCCAGCAGCTTGATATCAGGAGGGTTCTCGAAAAAAGCTAACTATGGCTACACCTTC
cdr3_aa: CASSLISGGFSKKANYGYTF

j_call: TRBJ2-3
clone_size: few
d_call: .
v_call: TRBV10-3
cdr3_nt: TGTGCCATCAGTGATACTGGAAAAGGAGGAGATACGCAGTATTTT
cdr3_aa: CAISDTGKGGDTQYF

j_call: TRBJ2-3
clone_size: .
d_call: .
v_call: TRBV2
cdr3_nt: TGTGCCAGCAGGACTATATCTGGGCGCACAGATACGCAGTATTTT
cdr3_aa: CASRTISGRTDTQYF

j_call: TRBJ1-5
clone_size: .
d_call: TRBD1
v_call: TRBV12-3/TRBV12-4
cdr3_nt: TGTGCCAGCTGGGCCGGGACAGGGGCTCAGCCCCAGCATTTT
cdr3_aa: CASWAGTGAQPQHF

j_call: TRBJ2-1
clone_size: .
d_call: .
v_call: TRBV6-2/TRBV6-3
cdr3_nt: TGTGCCAGCAGTTCCTACGGACAAATCAAGAGGGGCGAGCAGTTCTTC
cdr3_aa: CASSSYGQIKRGEQFF

j_call: TRBJ1-2
clone_size: .
d_call: .
v_call: TRBV30
cdr3_nt: TGTGCCTGGAGTCGGGGTACTAACTATGGCTACACCTTC
cdr3_aa: CAWSRGTNYGYTF

j_call: TRBJ2-7
clone_size: .
d_call: .
v_call: TRBV7-2
cdr3_nt: TGTGCCAGCAGCTTAGCGAGGGAACCCTCCTACGAGCAGTACTTC
cdr3_aa: CASSLAREPSYEQYF

j_call: TRBJ2-7
clone_size: .
d_call: .
v_call: TRBV19
cdr3_nt: TGTGCCAGTGGAGAAGTCTACGAGCAGTACTTC
cdr3_aa: CASGEVYEQYF

j_call: TRBJ2-3
clone_size: .
d_call: .
v_call: TRBV20-1
cdr3_nt: TGCAGTGCTAGAGGTGTCAGTTCAGATACGCAGTATTTT
cdr3_aa: CSARGVSSDTQYF

j_call: TRBJ1-3
clone_size: .
d_call: .
v_call: TRBV7-8
cdr3_nt: TGTGCCAGCAGCCCACCGGGGCCTATATCTGGAAACACCATATATTTT
cdr3_aa: CASSPPGPISGNTIYF

j_call: TRBJ2-3
clone_size: .
d_call: TRBD2
v_call: TRBV15
cdr3_nt: TGTGCCACCAGCTCACGTCTAGCGGGGGGAACAGATACGCAGTATTTT
cdr3_aa: CATSSRLAGGTDTQYF

j_call: TRBJ2-2
clone_size: .
d_call: .
v_call: TRBV7-3
cdr3_nt: TGTGCCAGCAGAGAGGACAGTGCCACCGGGGAGCTGTTTTTT
cdr3_aa: CASREDSATGELFF

j_call: TRBJ2-5
clone_size: .
d_call: .
v_call: TRBV7-2
cdr3_nt: TGTGCCAGCAGCCCGGGTTTGCAACAAGAGACCCAGTACTTC
cdr3_aa: CASSPGLQQETQYF

j_call: TRBJ2-7
clone_size: .
d_call: .
v_call: TRBV20-1
cdr3_nt: TGCAGTGCTAGAGTCGGTTCCCGCGAGCAGTACTTC
cdr3_aa: CSARVGSREQYF

j_call: TRBJ2-7
clone_size: few
d_call: .
v_call: TRBV7-9
cdr3_nt: TGTGCCAGCAGCCCTGGAGTGGGGGTCGGGGAGCAGTACTTC
cdr3_aa: CASSPGVGVGEQYF

j_call: TRBJ1-2
clone_size: .
d_call: .
v_call: TRBV30
cdr3_nt: TGTGCCTGGAGCCTATCCGGACATTCAGTCACCTTC
cdr3_aa: CAWSLSGHSVTF

j_call: TRBJ1-2
clone_size: .
d_call: .
v_call: TRBV20-1
cdr3_nt: TGCAGTGCTAGCTTGCCAGGGGCTCACTATGGCTACACCTTC
cdr3_aa: CSASLPGAHYGYTF

j_call: TRBJ1-6
clone_size: .
d_call: .
v_call: TRBV19
cdr3_nt: TGTGCCAGTAGTATAGACGACACGAGCTCCTATAATTCACCCCTCCACTTT
cdr3_aa: CASSIDDTSSYNSPLHF

j_call: TRBJ1-3
clone_size: .
d_call: .
v_call: TRBV6-1
cdr3_nt: TGTGCCAGCAGCCCGCAGGGATTGGAAAACACCATATATTTT
cdr3_aa: CASSPQGLENTIYF

j_call: TRBJ2-1
clone_size: once
d_call: .
v_call: TRBV30
cdr3_nt: TGTGCCTGGAGCCCCCGGGATGAGCAGTTCTTC
cdr3_aa: CAWSPRDEQFF

j_call: TRBJ1-2
clone_size: .
d_call: .
v_call: TRBV19
cdr3_nt: TGTGCCAGTAGTTCGCGCCCGGGACACCCCTATGGCTACACCTTC
cdr3_aa: CASSSRPGHPYGYTF

j_call: TRBJ1-6
clone_size: .
d_call: TRBD1
v_call: TRBV6-1
cdr3_nt: TGTGCCAGCAGGGGGGACAGGATCTCACCCCTCCACTTT
cdr3_aa: CASRGDRISPLHF

j_call: TRBJ1-2
clone_size: .
d_call: TRBD1
v_call: TRBV2
cdr3_nt: TGTGCCAGCAGTATCCGACAGGGAGGCTATGGCTACACCTTC
cdr3_aa: CASSIRQGGYGYTF

j_call: TRBJ1-2
clone_size: .
d_call: .
v_call: TRBV20-1
cdr3_nt: TGCAGTGCTAGAGATCCGCGAGACTATGGCTACACCTTC
cdr3_aa: CSARDPRDYGYTF

j_call: TRBJ1-2
clone_size: .
d_call: TRBD1
v_call: TRBV20-1
cdr3_nt: TGCAGTGCTAGAGTCCGGGACAGGGTAAATAGAAATGGCTACACCTTC
cdr3_aa: CSARVRDRVNRNGYTF

j_call: TRBJ1-2
clone_size: few
d_call: .
v_call: TRBV7-3
cdr3_nt: TGTGCCAGCAGCTCCGACAGAAAAGGCTACACCTTC
cdr3_aa: CASSSDRKGYTF